This T cell receptor (beta chain) was retrieved from a study of blood T cell repertoires in COVID-19. Study-wide background: Spain, Italy and the United States supplied samples that represented acute and convalescent COVID-19. PBMCs, B-cell-depleted T cells, or T cells provided the cDNA or gDNA that made up the material.

The V gene end was trimmed by 3 bases and the J gene end by 6 bases; junction bases not matched to a gene: 12. This CDR3 is 17 amino acids long. Germline lookup yields CDR1 LNHDA and CDR2 SQIVND (reference sequence). Source study methods: Reference gene primer amplification gave nucleated cell count estimates. The assay was immunoSEQ multiplex PCR, and TCRdb's table has in-frame clones only and misses some. The D gene and trimming were derived from the DNA, and the V and J assignments and clone size from that table. The table lists just over 25,000 clones, around 88% of them singletons, with 15% to 20% in the top ten.

The receptor was isolated from a man between 65 and 85 years old with acute or convalescent COVID-19. Sequencing used peripheral blood. V is TRBV19 and J is TRBJ1-1; 11 nucleotides match TRBD1. CDR3 DNA: TGTGCCAGTAGTATCTGGACAGGGGGCGCATCCCGTCCTGAAGCTTTCTTT. It yields the protein CASSIWTGGASRPEAFF.